What follows describes a single T cell receptor beta chain. Clones were sequenced by immunoSEQ multiplex PCR, and TCRdb holds only the in-frame ones, with some missing. The sample carries about 190,000 clones, 80% to 95% recorded once. The sample belongs to a study of control samples from healthy donors and cancer patients. Sequenced input: blood. This TCR derives from a man younger than 30 in good health.

CDR3 sequence reads: CASSPETTSSYQPQHF. The DNA of the CDR3 is TGTGCCAGCTCACCCGAGACGACTTCATCCTATCAGCCCCAGCATTTT. V gene TRBV18 combines with J gene TRBJ1-5; D remains unclear. Germline V gene sequence: CDR1 KGHSH, CDR2 LQKENI. CDR3 length: 16 residues. Trimming took 3 bases from V and 5 from J, leaving 17 bases between them. The whole variable domain, filled in from reference TRBV18 and TRBJ1-5, reads NAGVMQNPRHLVRRRGQEARLRCSPMKGHSHVYWYRQLPEEGLKFMVYLQKENIIDESGMPKERFSAEFPKEGPSILRIQQVVRGDSAAYFCASSPETTSSYQPQHFGDGTRLSIL.